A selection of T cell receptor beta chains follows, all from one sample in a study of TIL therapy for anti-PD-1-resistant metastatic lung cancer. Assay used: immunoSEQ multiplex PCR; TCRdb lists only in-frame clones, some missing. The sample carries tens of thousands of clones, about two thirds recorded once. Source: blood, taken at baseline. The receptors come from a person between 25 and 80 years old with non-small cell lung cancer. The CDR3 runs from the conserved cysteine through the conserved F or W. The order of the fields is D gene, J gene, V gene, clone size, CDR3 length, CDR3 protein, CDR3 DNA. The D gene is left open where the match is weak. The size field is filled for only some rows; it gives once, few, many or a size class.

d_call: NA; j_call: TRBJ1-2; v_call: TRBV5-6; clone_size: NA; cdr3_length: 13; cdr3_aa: CASSLDRVYGYTF; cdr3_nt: TGTGCCAGCAGCTTGGACAGGGTCTATGGCTACACCTTC
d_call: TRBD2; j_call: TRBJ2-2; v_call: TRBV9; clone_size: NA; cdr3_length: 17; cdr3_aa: CASSDSSGRANTGELFF; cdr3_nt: TGTGCCAGCAGCGATTCTAGCGGGAGGGCCAACACCGGGGAGCTGTTTTTT
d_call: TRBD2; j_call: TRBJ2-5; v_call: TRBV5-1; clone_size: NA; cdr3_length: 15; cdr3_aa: CASSLASGGQETQYF; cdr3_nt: TGCGCCAGCAGCTTGGCAAGCGGGGGACAAGAGACCCAGTACTTC
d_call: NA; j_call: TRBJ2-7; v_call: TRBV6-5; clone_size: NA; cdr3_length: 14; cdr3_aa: CASSYDTGAYEQYF; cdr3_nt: TGTGCCAGCAGTTACGATACGGGAGCCTACGAGCAGTACTTC
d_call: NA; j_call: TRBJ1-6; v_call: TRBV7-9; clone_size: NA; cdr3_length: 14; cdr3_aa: CASSLEGWPSPLHF; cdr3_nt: TGTGCCAGCAGCTTAGAAGGGTGGCCTTCACCCCTCCACTTT
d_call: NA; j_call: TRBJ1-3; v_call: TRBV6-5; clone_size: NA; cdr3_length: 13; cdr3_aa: CATRRAVGNTIYF; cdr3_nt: TGTGCCACGAGACGGGCAGTTGGAAACACCATATATTTT
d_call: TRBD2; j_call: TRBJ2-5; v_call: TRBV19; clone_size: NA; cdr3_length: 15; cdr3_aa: CASSIGTSGAQTQYF; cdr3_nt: TGTGCCAGTAGTATAGGGACTAGCGGGGCTCAGACCCAGTACTTC
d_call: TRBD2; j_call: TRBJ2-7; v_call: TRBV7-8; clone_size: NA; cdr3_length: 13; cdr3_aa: CASSGTSGGPQDF; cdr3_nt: TGTGCCAGCAGCGGAACTAGCGGGGGCCCCCAAGACTTC
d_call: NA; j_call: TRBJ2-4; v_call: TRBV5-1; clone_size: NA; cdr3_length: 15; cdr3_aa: CASSLAWGAQNIQYF; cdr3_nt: TGCGCCAGCAGCTTGGCGTGGGGGGCGCAAAACATTCAGTACTTC
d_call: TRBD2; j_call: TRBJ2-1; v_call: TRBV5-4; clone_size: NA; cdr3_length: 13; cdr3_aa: CASSLSGGVYRFF; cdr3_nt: TGTGCCAGCAGCCTTAGCGGGGGAGTATATAGGTTCTTC
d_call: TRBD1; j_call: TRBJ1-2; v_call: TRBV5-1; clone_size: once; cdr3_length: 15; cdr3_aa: CASSPYGSRQGPYTF; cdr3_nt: TGCGCCAGCAGCCCGTACGGATCTCGACAGGGTCCCTACACCTTC
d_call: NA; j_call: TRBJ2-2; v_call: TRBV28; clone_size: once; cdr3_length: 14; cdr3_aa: CASSPGAGAGELFF; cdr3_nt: TGTGCCAGCAGTCCTGGGGCAGGAGCCGGGGAGCTGTTTTTT
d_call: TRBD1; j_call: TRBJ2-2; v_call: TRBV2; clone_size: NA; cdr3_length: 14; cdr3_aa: CAGAGTGLPGELFF; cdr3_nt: TGTGCCGGTGCCGGGACAGGGCTTCCCGGGGAGCTGTTTTTT
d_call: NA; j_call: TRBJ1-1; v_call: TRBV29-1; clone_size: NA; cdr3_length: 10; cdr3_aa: CSVVRGEAFF; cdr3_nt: TGCAGCGTTGTCAGGGGAGAAGCTTTCTTT
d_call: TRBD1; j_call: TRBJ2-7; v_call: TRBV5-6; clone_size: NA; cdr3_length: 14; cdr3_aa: CASSWGQGRYEQYF; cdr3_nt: TGTGCCAGCAGCTGGGGACAGGGGAGGTACGAGCAGTACTTC
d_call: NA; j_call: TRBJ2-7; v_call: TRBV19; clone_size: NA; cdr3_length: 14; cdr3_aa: CASSISGASYEQYF; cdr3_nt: TGTGCCAGTAGTATAAGTGGTGCATCCTACGAGCAGTACTTC
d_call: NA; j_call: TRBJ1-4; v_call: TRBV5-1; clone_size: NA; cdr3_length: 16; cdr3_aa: CASSLGPLDTNEKLFF; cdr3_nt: TGCGCCAGCAGCTTGGGGCCCCTCGATACTAATGAAAAACTGTTTTTT
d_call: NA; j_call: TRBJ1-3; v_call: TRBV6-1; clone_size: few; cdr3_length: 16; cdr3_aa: CASSERGRGFGNTIYF; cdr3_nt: TGTGCCAGCAGTGAAAGGGGCAGAGGCTTCGGAAACACCATATATTTT
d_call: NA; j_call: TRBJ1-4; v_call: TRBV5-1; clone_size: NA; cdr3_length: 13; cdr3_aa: CASSLTGGEKLFF; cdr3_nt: TGCGCCAGCAGCTTAACGGGGGGAGAAAAACTGTTTTTT
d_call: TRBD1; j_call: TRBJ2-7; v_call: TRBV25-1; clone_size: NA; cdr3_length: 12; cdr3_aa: CASNQGAREQYF; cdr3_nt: TGTGCCAGCAACCAGGGGGCGCGAGAGCAGTACTTC
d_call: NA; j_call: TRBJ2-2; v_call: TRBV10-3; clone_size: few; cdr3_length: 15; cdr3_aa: CAISESRAEAGELFF; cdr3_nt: TGTGCCATCAGTGAGTCCAGGGCCGAGGCCGGGGAGCTGTTTTTT
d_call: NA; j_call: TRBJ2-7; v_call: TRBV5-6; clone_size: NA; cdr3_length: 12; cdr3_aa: CASSLQDSTRYF; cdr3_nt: TGTGCCAGCAGCTTGCAGGACTCCACACGGTACTTC
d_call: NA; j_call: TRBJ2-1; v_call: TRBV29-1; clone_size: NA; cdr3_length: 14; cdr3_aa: CSVAGWTAYNEQFF; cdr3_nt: TGCAGCGTTGCAGGGTGGACAGCCTACAATGAGCAGTTCTTC
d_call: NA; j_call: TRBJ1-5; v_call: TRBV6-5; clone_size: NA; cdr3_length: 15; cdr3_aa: CASIATDDSNQPQHF; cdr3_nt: TGTGCCAGCATTGCAACGGACGATAGCAATCAGCCCCAGCATTTT